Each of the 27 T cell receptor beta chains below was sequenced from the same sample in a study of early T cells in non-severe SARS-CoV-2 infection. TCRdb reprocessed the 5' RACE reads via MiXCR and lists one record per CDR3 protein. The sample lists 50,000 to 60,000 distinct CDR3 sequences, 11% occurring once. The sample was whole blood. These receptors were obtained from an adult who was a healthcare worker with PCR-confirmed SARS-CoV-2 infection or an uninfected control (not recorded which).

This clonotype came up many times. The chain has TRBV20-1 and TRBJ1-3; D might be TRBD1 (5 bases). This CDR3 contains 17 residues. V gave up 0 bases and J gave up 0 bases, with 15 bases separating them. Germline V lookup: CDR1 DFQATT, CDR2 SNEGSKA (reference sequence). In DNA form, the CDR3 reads TGCAGTGCTAGAGATACCGGACACCTGAGCTCTGGAAACACCATATATTTT. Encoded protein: CSARDTGHLSSGNTIYF.

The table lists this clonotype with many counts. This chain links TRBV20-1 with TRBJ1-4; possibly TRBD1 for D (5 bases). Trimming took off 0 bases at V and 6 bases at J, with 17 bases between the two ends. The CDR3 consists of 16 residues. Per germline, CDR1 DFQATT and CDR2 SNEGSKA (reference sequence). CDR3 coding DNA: TGCAGTGCTAGAGACTTACCGGGCAGGGAGGATGAAAAACTGTTTTTT. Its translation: CSARDLPGREDEKLFF.

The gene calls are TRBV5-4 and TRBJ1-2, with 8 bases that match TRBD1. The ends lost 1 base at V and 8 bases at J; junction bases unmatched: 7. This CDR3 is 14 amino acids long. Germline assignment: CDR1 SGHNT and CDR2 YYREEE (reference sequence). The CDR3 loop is CASSLRQGARGYTF. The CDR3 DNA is TGTGCCAGCAGCTTGCGTCAGGGGGCGCGAGGCTACACCTTC. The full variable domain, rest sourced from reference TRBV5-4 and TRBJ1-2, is ETGVTQSPTHLIKTRGQQVTLRCSSQSGHNTVSWYQQALGQGPQFIFQYYREEENGRGNFPPRFSGLQFPNYSSELNVNALELDDSALYLCASSLRQGARGYTFGSGTRLTVV.

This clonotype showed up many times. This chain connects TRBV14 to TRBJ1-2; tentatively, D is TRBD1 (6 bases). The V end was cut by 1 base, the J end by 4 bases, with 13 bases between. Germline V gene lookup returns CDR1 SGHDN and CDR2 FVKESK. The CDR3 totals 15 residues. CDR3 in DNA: TGTGCCAGCAGCCAAGTACAGGGTGTTATCTATGGCTACACCTTC. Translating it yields CASSQVQGVIYGYTF.

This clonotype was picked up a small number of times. The CDR3 bases are TGTGCCAGCCGTCGACGGGGGAACACTGAAGCTTTCTTT. Its protein is CASRRRGNTEAFF. The chain joins TRBV3-1 to TRBJ1-1; D unclear. Germline CDR1 and CDR2: LGHDT and YNNKEL (reference sequence). Trimming stripped 8 bases from V and 1 base from J, with 11 bases between. The CDR3 runs 13 residues.

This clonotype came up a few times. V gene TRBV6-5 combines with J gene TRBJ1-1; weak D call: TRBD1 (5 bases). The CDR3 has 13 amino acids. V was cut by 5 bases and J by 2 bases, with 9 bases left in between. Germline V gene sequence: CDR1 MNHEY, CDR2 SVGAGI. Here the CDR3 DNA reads TGTGCCAGCAGTAACGACAGAAACACTGAAGCTTTCTTT. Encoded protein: CASSNDRNTEAFF.

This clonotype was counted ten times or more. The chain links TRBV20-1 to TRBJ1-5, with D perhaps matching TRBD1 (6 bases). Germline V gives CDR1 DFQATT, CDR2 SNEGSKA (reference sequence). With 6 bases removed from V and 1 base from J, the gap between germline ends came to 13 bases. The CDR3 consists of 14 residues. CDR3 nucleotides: TGCAGTGCGATTGGGGGGGCGAGCAATCAGCCCCAGCATTTT. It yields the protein CSAIGGASNQPQHF.

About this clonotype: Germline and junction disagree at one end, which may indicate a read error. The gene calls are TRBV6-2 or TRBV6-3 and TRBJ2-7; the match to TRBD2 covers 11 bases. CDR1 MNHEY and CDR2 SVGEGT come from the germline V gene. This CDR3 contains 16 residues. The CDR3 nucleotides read TGTACCAGCATCACGCCGGGACTAGCGGACACCTACGAGCAGTACTTC. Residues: CTSITPGLADTYEQYF.

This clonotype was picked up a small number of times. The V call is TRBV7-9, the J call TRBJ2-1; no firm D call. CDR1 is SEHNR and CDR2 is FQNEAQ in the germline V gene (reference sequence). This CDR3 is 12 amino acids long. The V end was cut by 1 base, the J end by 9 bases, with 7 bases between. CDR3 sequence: CASSLVTVEQFF. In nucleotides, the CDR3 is TGTGCCAGCAGCTTAGTGACCGTTGAGCAGTTCTTC.

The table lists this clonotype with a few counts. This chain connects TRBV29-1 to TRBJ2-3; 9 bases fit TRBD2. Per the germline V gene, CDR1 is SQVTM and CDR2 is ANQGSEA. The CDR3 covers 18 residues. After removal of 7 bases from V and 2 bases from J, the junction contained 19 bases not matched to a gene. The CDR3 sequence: CSAWGLAVGETVTDTQYF. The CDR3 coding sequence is TGCAGCGCCTGGGGACTAGCTGTGGGGGAAACCGTCACAGATACGCAGTATTTT.

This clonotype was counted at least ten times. The CDR3 DNA reads as TGTGCCAGCAGCCAAGCCGGGGCCGGCATTCAGTACTTC. Encoded protein: CASSQAGAGIQYF. The rearrangement joins TRBV3-1 to TRBJ2-4, with D possibly being TRBD1 or TRBD2 (5 bases each). Germline CDR1 and CDR2: LGHDT and YNNKEL (reference sequence). The CDR3 runs to 13 residues. V was trimmed by 1 base and J by 9 bases, leaving 10 bases between them.

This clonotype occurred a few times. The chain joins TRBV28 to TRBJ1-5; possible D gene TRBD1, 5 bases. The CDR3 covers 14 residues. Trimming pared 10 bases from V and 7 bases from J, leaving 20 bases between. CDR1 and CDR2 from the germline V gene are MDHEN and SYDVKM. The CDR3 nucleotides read TGTGCCACCCAGATTTCTGGGGCAGGACAGCCCCAGCATTTT. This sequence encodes CATQISGAGQPQHF.

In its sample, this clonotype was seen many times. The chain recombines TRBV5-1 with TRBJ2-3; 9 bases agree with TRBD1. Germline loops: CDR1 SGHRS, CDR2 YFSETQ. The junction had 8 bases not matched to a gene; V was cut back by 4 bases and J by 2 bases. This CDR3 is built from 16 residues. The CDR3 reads CASSTGQGNPTDTQYF. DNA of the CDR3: TGCGCCAGCAGCACGGGACAGGGTAACCCCACAGATACGCAGTATTTT.

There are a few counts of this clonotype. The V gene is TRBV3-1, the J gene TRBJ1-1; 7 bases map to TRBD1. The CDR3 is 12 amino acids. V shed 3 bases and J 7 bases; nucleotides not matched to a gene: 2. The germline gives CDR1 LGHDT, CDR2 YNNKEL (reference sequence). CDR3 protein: CASSHGDSEAFF. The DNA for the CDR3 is TGTGCCAGCAGCCATGGGGACAGTGAAGCTTTCTTT.

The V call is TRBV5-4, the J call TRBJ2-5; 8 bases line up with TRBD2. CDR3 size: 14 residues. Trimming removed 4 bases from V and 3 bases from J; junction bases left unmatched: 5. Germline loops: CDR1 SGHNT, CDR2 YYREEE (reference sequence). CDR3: CASSPTSAEETQYF. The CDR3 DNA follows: TGTGCCAGCAGCCCGACTAGCGCGGAAGAGACCCAGTACTTC.

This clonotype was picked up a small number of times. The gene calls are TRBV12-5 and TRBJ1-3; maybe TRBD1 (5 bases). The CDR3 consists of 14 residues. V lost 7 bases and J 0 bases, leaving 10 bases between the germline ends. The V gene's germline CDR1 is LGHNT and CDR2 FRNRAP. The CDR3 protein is CASALGGSGNTIYF. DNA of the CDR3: TGTGCTAGTGCTCTTGGGGGCTCTGGAAACACCATATATTTT.

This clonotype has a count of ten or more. The CDR3 region is CASKETGNEKLFF. CDR3 in DNA: TGCGCCAGCAAGGAGACAGGGAATGAAAAACTGTTTTTT. V usage is TRBV5-1 and J usage is TRBJ1-4; 7 bases agree with TRBD1. Germline assignment: CDR1 SGHRS and CDR2 YFSETQ. V lost 6 bases and J lost 5; bases outside the gene matches: 4. The CDR3 totals 13 residues.

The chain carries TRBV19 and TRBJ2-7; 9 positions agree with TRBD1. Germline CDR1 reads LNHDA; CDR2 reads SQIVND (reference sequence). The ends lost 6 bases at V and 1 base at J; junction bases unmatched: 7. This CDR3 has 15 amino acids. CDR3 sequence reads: CASSLTGGDSYEQYF. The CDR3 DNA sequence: TGTGCCAGTAGCCTGACAGGGGGGGATTCCTACGAGCAGTACTTC.

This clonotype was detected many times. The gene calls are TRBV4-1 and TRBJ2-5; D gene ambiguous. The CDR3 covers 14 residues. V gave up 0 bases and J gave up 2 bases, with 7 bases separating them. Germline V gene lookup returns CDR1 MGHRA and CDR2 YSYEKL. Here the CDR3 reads CASSQDPRQETQYF. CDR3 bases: TGCGCCAGCAGCCAAGATCCCCGGCAAGAGACCCAGTACTTC.

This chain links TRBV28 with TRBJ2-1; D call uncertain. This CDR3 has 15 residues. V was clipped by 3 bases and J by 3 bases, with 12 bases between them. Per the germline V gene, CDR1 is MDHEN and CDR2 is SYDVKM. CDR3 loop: CASSFGQTLYNEQFF. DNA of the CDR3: TGTGCCAGCAGTTTCGGTCAGACACTCTACAATGAGCAGTTCTTC.

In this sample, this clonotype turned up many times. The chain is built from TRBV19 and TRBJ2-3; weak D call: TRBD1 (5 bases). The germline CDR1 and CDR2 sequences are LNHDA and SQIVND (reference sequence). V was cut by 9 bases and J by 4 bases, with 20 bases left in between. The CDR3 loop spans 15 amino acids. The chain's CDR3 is CASTQAPLGPDTQYF. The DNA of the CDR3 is TGTGCCAGCACACAGGCACCTTTGGGCCCAGATACGCAGTATTTT.

The CDR3 loop is CASSVPGLNSEQYF. The CDR3 coding sequence is TGTGCCAGCAGTGTTCCGGGACTCAACTCCGAGCAGTACTTC. The chain has TRBV28 and TRBJ2-7; a weak D match, TRBD2 (6 bases). V shed 5 bases and J shed 6 bases, with 17 bases lying between them. The CDR3 runs to 14 residues. Germline loops: CDR1 MDHEN, CDR2 SYDVKM.

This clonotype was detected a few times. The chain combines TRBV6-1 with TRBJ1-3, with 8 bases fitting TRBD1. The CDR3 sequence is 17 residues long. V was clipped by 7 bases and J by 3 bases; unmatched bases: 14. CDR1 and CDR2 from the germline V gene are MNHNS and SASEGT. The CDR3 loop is CASTPSRQGAFGNTIYF. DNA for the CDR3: TGTGCCAGCACCCCTTCAAGGCAGGGGGCTTTTGGAAACACCATATATTTT.

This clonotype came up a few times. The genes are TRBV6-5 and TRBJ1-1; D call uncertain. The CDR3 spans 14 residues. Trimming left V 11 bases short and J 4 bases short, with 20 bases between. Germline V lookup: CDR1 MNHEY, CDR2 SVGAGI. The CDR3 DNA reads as TGTGCCCCTTCCCCCAAGGGCCTTGGCACTGAAGCTTTCTTT. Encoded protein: CAPSPKGLGTEAFF.

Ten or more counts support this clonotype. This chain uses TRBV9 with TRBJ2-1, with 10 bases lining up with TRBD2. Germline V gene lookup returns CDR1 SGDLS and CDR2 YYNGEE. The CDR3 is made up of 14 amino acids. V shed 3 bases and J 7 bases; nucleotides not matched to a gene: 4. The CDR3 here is CASSDLAGVNEQFF. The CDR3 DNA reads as TGTGCCAGCAGCGACCTAGCGGGAGTGAATGAGCAGTTCTTC.

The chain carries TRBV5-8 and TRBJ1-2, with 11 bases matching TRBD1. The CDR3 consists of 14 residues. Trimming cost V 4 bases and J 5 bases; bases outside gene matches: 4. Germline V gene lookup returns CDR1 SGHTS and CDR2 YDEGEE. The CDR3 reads CASSRTGGAYGYTF. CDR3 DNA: TGTGCCAGCAGCAGGACAGGGGGCGCGTATGGCTACACCTTC.

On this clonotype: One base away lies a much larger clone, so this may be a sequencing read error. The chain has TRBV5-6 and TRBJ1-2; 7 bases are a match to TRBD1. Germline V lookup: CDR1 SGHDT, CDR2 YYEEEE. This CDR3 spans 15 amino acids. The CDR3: CAGSLASGQNYGYTF. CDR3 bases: TGTGCCGGCAGCTTGGCGTCGGGACAGAACTATGGCTACACCTTC. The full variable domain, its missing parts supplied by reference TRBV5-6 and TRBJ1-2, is DAGVTQSPTHLIKTRGQQVTLRCSPKSGHDTVSWYQQALGQGPQFIFQYYEEEERQRGNFPDRFSGHQFPNYSSELNVNALLLGDSALYLCAGSLASGQNYGYTFGSGTRLTVV.